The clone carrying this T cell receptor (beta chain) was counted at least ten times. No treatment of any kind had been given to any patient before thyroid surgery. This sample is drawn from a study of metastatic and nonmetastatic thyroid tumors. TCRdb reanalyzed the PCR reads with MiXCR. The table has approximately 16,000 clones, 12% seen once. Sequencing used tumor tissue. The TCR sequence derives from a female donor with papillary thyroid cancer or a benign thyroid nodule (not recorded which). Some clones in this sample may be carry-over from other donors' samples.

For the CDR3, the DNA is TGTGCCAGCAGCCAAGAAGCGGACGACCTCTACGAGCAGTACTTC. Translation: CASSQEADDLYEQYF. The rearrangement links TRBV7-3 to TRBJ2-7; the D gene is possibly TRBD2 (5 bases). CDR1 SGHTA and CDR2 FQGTGA come from the germline V gene. Between the trimmed V and J ends, which lost 5 bases and 3 bases, there was a span of 17 bases. The CDR3 is made up of 15 amino acids.